One and the same sample provided the 22 T cell receptor beta chains below, sequenced in a study of neurological immune-mediated disorders. Indicated time point: longitudinal time-point 1 (baseline). TCRdb reprocessed the 5' RACE reads with MiXCR, giving one entry per CDR3 protein. Here the sample spans about 71,000 distinct CDR3 sequences, roughly an eighth being singletons. The sequenced sample was PBMCs. All receptors come from a female donor with HTLV-1-associated myelopathy (HAM/TSP).

The chain couples TRBV18 to TRBJ2-1; D not certain. The CDR3 sequence is 16 residues long. Germline V gene data show CDR1 as KGHSH and CDR2 as LQKENI. Trimming removed 0 bases from V and 0 bases from J, with 9 bases in between. CDR3 DNA sequence: TGTGCCAGCTCACCACCTTCGAGTAGCTCCTACAATGAGCAGTTCTTC. Protein sequence: CASSPPSSSSYNEQFF. Variable domain in full (rest from reference TRBV18 and TRBJ2-1): NAGVMQNPRHLVRRRGQEARLRCSPMKGHSHVYWYRQLPEEGLKFMVYLQKENIIDESGMPKERFSAEFPKEGPSILRIQQVVRGDSAAYFCASSPPSSSSYNEQFFGPGTRLTVL.

The sample holds many counts of this clonotype. The CDR3 region is CASSQEGETTSLAKNIQYF. The CDR3 nucleotides read TGCGCCAGCAGCCAAGAGGGGGAAACGACTTCTCTAGCCAAAAACATTCAGTACTTC. The chain combines TRBV4-1 with TRBJ2-4, with D perhaps given as TRBD1 or TRBD2 (5 bases each). In germline, CDR1 is MGHRA, CDR2 YSYEKL. The CDR3 is 19 amino acids. Trimming pared 0 bases from V and 0 bases from J, leaving 18 bases between.

This clonotype was observed many times. The gene calls are TRBV7-2 and TRBJ2-7; D remains ambiguous. This CDR3 is built from 15 residues. Trimming pared 3 bases from V and 2 bases from J, leaving 14 bases between. Germline lookup yields CDR1 SGHTA and CDR2 FQGNSA. CDR3 in DNA: TGTGCCAGCAGCTTTGATTCTACCTCAACCTACGAGCAGTACTTC. Translated, it gives CASSFDSTSTYEQYF.

There are many counts of this clonotype. The chain uses TRBV20-1 and TRBJ2-4; 8 positions match TRBD1. Germline V gene lookup returns CDR1 DFQATT and CDR2 SNEGSKA (reference sequence). The CDR3 loop spans 14 amino acids. The V and J ends lost 6 bases and 3 bases, in that order; junction bases with no gene match: 7. The CDR3 bases are TGCAGTGCGGGCAGGGGGCGCGACAAAAACATTCAGTACTTC. Its translation is CSAGRGRDKNIQYF.

This clonotype was counted many times. The genes are TRBV20-1 and TRBJ2-1; D is ambiguous. Trimming removed 3 bases from V and 7 bases from J, with 7 bases in between. Germline CDR1 is DFQATT and CDR2 is SNEGSKA (reference sequence). This CDR3 comprises 11 residues. For the CDR3, the DNA is TGCAGTGCTAGTCCTCGGAATGAGCAGTTCTTC. This codes for CSASPRNEQFF.

This clonotype was detected many times. The chain is built from TRBV5-1 and TRBJ2-4, with unresolved D. The CDR3 is made up of 14 amino acids. V gave up 1 base and J gave up 5 bases, with 10 bases separating them. Germline loops: CDR1 SGHRS, CDR2 YFSETQ. CDR3 in amino acids: CASSLSFGENIQYF. The CDR3 DNA reads as TGCGCCAGCAGCTTGTCTTTTGGGGAAAACATTCAGTACTTC.

The chain employs TRBV4-1 and TRBJ1-5, with D perhaps TRBD1 (5 bases). The CDR3 has 18 amino acids. Germline CDR1 and CDR2: MGHRA and YSYEKL. V shed 0 bases and J shed 3 bases, with 18 bases lying between them. CDR3 protein: CASSQEARIRGTNQPQHF. DNA of the CDR3: TGCGCCAGCAGCCAAGAAGCCCGTATAAGGGGCACCAATCAGCCCCAGCATTTT.

This clonotype was picked up many times. This chain connects TRBV7-3 to TRBJ2-3; TRBD2 aligns across 10 bases. V lost 1 base to trimming and J lost 5 bases; unmatched junction nucleotides: 15. Germline-derived CDR1 and CDR2 are SGHTA and FQGTGA. The CDR3 extends over 19 amino acids. CDR3 bases: TGTGCCAGCAGCTTAAGTGGTCTAGCGGGGGTCAGTGAGGGAGATACGCAGTATTTT. Amino acid sequence: CASSLSGLAGVSEGDTQYF.

This clonotype qualifies as medium-sized. This chain connects TRBV5-1 to TRBJ2-7, with no clear D. CDR1 and CDR2 (germline): SGHRS, YFSETQ. The CDR3 is 13 amino acids. V dropped 0 bases and J dropped 3 bases, with 7 bases sitting between them. CDR3 nucleotide sequence: TGCGCCAGCAGCTTGGCCATGGGCTACGAGCAGTACTTC. It translates to CASSLAMGYEQYF. The variable domain in full, with the rest retrieved from reference TRBV5-1 and TRBJ2-7, is KAGVTQTPRYLIKTRGQQVTLSCSPISGHRSVSWYQQTPGQGLQFLFEYFSETQRNKGNFPGRFSGRQFSNSRSEMNVSTLELGDSALYLCASSLAMGYEQYFGPGTRLTVT.

This clonotype was seen at least ten times. The rearrangement links TRBV4-1 to TRBJ2-7, with D maybe TRBD1 (6 bases). The CDR3 loop spans 16 amino acids. The germline gives CDR1 MGHRA, CDR2 YSYEKL. The V and J ends lost 5 bases and 0 bases respectively, with 17 bases between them. The DNA for the CDR3 is TGCGCCAGCAGCTCCCATGGACAGATAAGCTCCTACGAGCAGTACTTC. The encoded protein is CASSSHGQISSYEQYF.

Ten or more counts support this clonotype. CDR3 sequence reads: CASSDYSSYNEQFF. The CDR3 DNA follows: TGTGCCAGCAGCGACTACAGCTCCTACAATGAGCAGTTCTTC. This rearrangement joins TRBV12-3 or TRBV12-4 to TRBJ2-1, with a tentative D call TRBD2 (5 bases). V dropped 6 bases and J dropped 0 bases, with 9 bases sitting between them. The CDR3 is made up of 14 amino acids.

This clonotype was counted between two and nine times. The chain recombines TRBV28 with TRBJ2-5; TRBD1 aligns across 7 bases. Losses at the gene ends were 2 bases for V and 5 bases for J; bases not matched to a gene: 5. The CDR3 sequence is 14 residues long. The germline CDR1 and CDR2 sequences are MDHEN and SYDVKM. CDR3 protein: CASSLPGQLETQYF. The CDR3 nucleotides read TGTGCCAGCAGTTTACCGGGACAGTTGGAGACCCAGTACTTC.

This clonotype was counted at least ten times. The genes are TRBV5-1 and TRBJ2-3; 12 bases map to TRBD2. CDR3 size: 16 residues. From germline, CDR1 is SGHRS and CDR2 YFSETQ. J gave up 2 bases and V 6 bases, and 7 bases lay outside the gene matches. CDR3 loop: CASNILAGGTTDTQYF. CDR3 sequence (DNA): TGCGCCAGCAACATACTAGCGGGGGGAACCACAGATACGCAGTATTTT.

The CDR3 DNA sequence: TGCAGCGTTCGTTCTTTACTCTCGGGCAGGGGGACCGGGGAGCTGTTTTTT. It translates to CSVRSLLSGRGTGELFF. The genes are TRBV29-1 and TRBJ2-2, with 7 bases matching TRBD1. Germline CDR1 and CDR2: SQVTM and ANQGSEA. The CDR3 spans 17 residues. The junction had 17 bases not matched to a gene; V was cut back by 5 bases and J by 5 bases.

This clonotype showed up many times. The chain combines TRBV5-4 with TRBJ1-5; the D is unclear. The germline V gene encodes CDR1 SGHNT and CDR2 YYREEE (reference sequence). Trimming took 0 bases from V and 4 from J, leaving 2 bases between them. There are 12 residues in the CDR3. CDR3 nucleotides: TGTGCCAGCAGCTTGGAGAATCAGCCCCAGCATTTT. It yields the protein CASSLENQPQHF.

In its sample, this clonotype ranks as medium-sized. This chain joins TRBV2 and TRBJ1-2, with D maybe TRBD1 (6 bases). V lost 7 bases and J lost 0, with 12 bases in between. Germline-derived CDR1 and CDR2 are SNHLY and FYNNEI. The CDR3 runs 14 residues. The CDR3 spells CASNLGQTNYGYTF. The CDR3 coding sequence is TGTGCCAGCAACCTTGGACAGACTAACTATGGCTACACCTTC.

Concerning this clonotype: This may come from a read error, since a much larger clone is one base off. The J gene is TRBJ2-7, the V gene TRBV5-1; no reliable D call. This CDR3 contains 13 residues. V was shortened by 4 bases and J by 5 bases, with 13 bases between the two germline ends. Germline-derived CDR1 and CDR2 are SGHRS and YFSETQ. The CDR3 loop reads CASSVLWSHEQYF. In nucleotides, the CDR3 is TGCGCCAGCAGCGTACTATGGTCTCACGAGCAGTACTTC.

The table lists this clonotype with many counts. V usage is TRBV5-1 and J usage is TRBJ2-2, with 8 nucleotides matching TRBD1. Germline assignment: CDR1 SGHRS and CDR2 YFSETQ. V gave up 2 bases and J gave up 1 base; unmatched junction bases: 1. The CDR3 length is 15 residues. The CDR3 loop is CASSLGTGNTGELFF. In DNA form, the CDR3 reads TGCGCCAGCAGCTTAGGGACAGGGAACACCGGGGAGCTGTTTTTT.

This clonotype was picked up many times. The chain couples TRBV28 to TRBJ1-1, with 7 bases aligning to TRBD1. Unmatched junction bases numbered 8, after V lost 2 bases and J lost 5 bases. The germline gives CDR1 MDHEN, CDR2 SYDVKM. The CDR3 extends over 15 amino acids. The CDR3 bases are TGTGCCAGCAGTTTAGTCAGGGGGAGGCGAACTGAAGCTTTCTTT. Amino acids: CASSLVRGRRTEAFF.

This clonotype was detected a few times. The chain joins TRBV5-1 to TRBJ2-1; D remains unclear. The V and J ends lost 4 bases and 0 bases respectively, with 8 bases between them. The CDR3 runs 14 residues. CDR1 is SGHRS and CDR2 is YFSETQ in the germline V gene. The CDR3 protein is CASSRESSYNEQFF. The CDR3 nucleotides are TGCGCCAGCAGCCGCGAGAGCTCCTACAATGAGCAGTTCTTC.

The table lists this clonotype with many counts. V and J are TRBV20-1 and TRBJ2-6; no definite D call. CDR1 and CDR2 from the germline V gene are DFQATT and SNEGSKA (reference sequence). This CDR3 region has 14 residues. The V end was cut by 4 bases, the J end by 0 bases, with 7 bases between. CDR3 in DNA: TGCAGTGCTACACCGGTCTCTGGGGCCAACGTCCTGACTTTC. It encodes CSATPVSGANVLTF.

This chain uses TRBV5-1 with TRBJ2-3, with a weak D call TRBD2 (6 bases). CDR3 size: 16 residues. V was clipped by 0 bases and J by 2 bases, with 13 bases between them. The germline gives CDR1 SGHRS, CDR2 YFSETQ. The CDR3 bases are TGCGCCAGCAGCTTGGATCCAACGGGGGACACAGATACGCAGTATTTT. Translated: CASSLDPTGDTDTQYF.